The clone carrying this T cell receptor beta chain was counted at least ten times. The antigen is undetermined. TCRdb called the reads again in MiXCR, with one record for every CDR3 protein. Of approximately 250,000 distinct CDR3 sequences listed, 6.5% are singletons. The data were obtained in a study of T cell repertoires in cytomegalovirus infection. The wider study: Indicated by public TCR beta signatures were CMV infection and matching HLA type.

V was clipped by 5 bases and J by 5 bases, with 16 bases between them. Per the germline V gene, CDR1 is SGHVS and CDR2 is FNYEAQ. The CDR3 is made up of 15 amino acids. The study, taken as a whole, reports: What dominated the ex vivo response were HLA-C-restricted CMV-specific TCR beta clonotypes. Accumulated public TCR beta family frequency recognized individuals carrying CMV together with the relevant HLA.

The sequence was collected from a human donor in good health (CMV status not recorded). Some clones in this sample may be carry-over from other donors' samples. The rearrangement uses TRBV7-6 and TRBJ1-5; D is undetermined. What was sequenced was PBMCs. DNA of the CDR3: TGTGCCAGCAGCCCGTATCTCACGGCGGATCAGCCCCAGCATTTT. This translates into CASSPYLTADQPQHF.